This TCR beta chain was found in a study of shared clonotypes between healthy human individuals. V gave up 1 base and J gave up 7 bases, with 20 bases separating them. Germline CDR1 is MGHDK and CDR2 is SYGVNS. This CDR3 contains 17 residues. Repertoires were generated with immunoSEQ multiplex PCR, while TCRdb's copy carries only in-frame clones and drops some. The table shows roughly 2,300,000 clones, with roughly 92% occurring only once. The TCR originated in a man between 18 and 29 years old in good health. Some clones in this sample may be carry-over from other donors' samples. The sequencing input was naive CD4+ T cells from PBMCs. The sample's subset: CD45RA+ positively selected. The chain combines TRBV25-1 with TRBJ2-1; TRBD1 is a possible D gene (6 bases). CDR3 sequence (DNA): TGTGCCAGCAGTGAATGGGGATCAGGGGCCCCCGGTAATGAGCAGTTCTTC. The encoded protein is CASSEWGSGAPGNEQFF.